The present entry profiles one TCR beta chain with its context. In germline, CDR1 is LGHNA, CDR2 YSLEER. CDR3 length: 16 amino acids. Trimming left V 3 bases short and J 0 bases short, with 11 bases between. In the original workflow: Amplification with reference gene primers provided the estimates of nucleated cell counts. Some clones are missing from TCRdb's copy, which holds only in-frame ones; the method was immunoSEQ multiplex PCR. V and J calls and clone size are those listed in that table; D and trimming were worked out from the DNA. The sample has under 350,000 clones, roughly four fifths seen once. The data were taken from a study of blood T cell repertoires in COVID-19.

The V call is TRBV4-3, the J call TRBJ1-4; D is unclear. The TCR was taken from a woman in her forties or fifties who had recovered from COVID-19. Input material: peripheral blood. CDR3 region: CASSQAQSTTNEKLFF. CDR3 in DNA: TGCGCCAGCAGCCAGGCACAGTCAACAACTAATGAAAAACTGTTTTTT.